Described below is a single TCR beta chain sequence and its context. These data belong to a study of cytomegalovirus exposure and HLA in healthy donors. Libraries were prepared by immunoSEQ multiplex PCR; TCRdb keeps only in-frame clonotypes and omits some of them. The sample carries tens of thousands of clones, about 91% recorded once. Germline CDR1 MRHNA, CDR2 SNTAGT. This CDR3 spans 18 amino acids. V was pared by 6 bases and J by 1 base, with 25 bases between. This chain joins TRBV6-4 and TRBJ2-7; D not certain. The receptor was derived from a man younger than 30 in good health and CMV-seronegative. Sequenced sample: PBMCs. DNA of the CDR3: TGTGCCAGCAGACGTCCCTACAGCTTAAGTTCTTCTTCCTACGAGCAGTACTTC. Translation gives CASRRPYSLSSSSYEQYF.